This record covers a single TCR beta chain. At least ten counts were recorded for this clonotype. No cognate antigen has been identified for it. There are no base qualities to consult, and no much larger clone falls within one base. TCR repertoires of sorted CD4+ and CD8+ blood T cells from severe aplastic anemia patients and healthy subjects were deep-sequenced in the study. Ficoll-Paque density gradient centrifugation was used to isolate peripheral blood mononuclear cells. Before DNA was extracted, CD4+ and CD8+ T cells were sorted using either FACS or magnetic beads. This entry belongs to a study of CD8+CD57+ T cells in acquired aplastic anemia (dated by TCRdb to between 2018 and 2020). The study in broad terms: On average, sorted CD4+ and CD8+ cells yielded approximately 3 ug of extracted DNA, with a range of roughly 0.18 to 30 ug. Healthy donor samples averaged approximately 10 million reads for CD4+ and fewer than 12 million for CD8+ cells.

Genomic DNA was used as template for profiling of TCR beta VDJ combinations and CDR3 sequences. An Illumina HiSeq 2000 was the platform used for TCR repertoire sequencing. For the original study's pipeline: Repertoire assessment relied on Simpson's diversity index, CDR3 size and DJ length profiles, and TRBV/TRBJ rearrangement plots. Whichever DNA sequence was most abundant in the deep sequencing data was defined as the immunodominant clone. CDR3 amino acid sequences were screened for sharing across subjects and compared with published repertoires and the VDJdb database. TCRdb took the public reads, trimmed them with fastp at Q25, ran MiXCR for clone calling and kept in-frame beta chains. Rows are unified per CDR3 protein, each entry keeping the most common DNA and genes. TCRdb's processing, not the authors', yielded these V and J calls. The sample profile shows over 100,000 distinct CDR3 sequences; about 40% of them were found once. 8% to 8.5% of the sample is in the top ten clones.

What the work shows at the level of the full study, not this receptor alone: Although some 28 CD8+ CDR3 sequences were shared by patients and controls, these sequences appeared highly expressed in patients and within the immunodominant clones of patients. Patients and healthy controls showed no significant difference in CD8+ Simpson's diversity (P=0.060).

The TCR sequence derives from a human donor in good health, serving as a control. Sequencing was done on a sample of sorted CD4+, CD8+, or CD8+CD57+ T cells (not recorded which) from PBMCs.

CDR3 protein: CASSLDRGNTEAFF. The nucleotides are TGCGCCAGCAGCTTGGACAGAGGGAACACTGAAGCTTTCTTT. The V and J segments used are TRBV5-1 and TRBJ1-1; the D gene assignment is ambiguous. CDR3 length: 14 amino acids, cysteine to phenylalanine. Kept here is only the CDR3 DNA, which spans 42 bases and is read in frame from base 1. Trimming removed 0 bases from V and 1 base from J, leaving 7 bases between the germline ends. Per the germline V gene, SGHRS is the CDR1 and YFSETQ is the CDR2.